This TCR beta chain stems from a study of blood T cell repertoires in COVID-19. Study background: The United States, Italy and Spain provided the acute and convalescent COVID-19 samples. The analysed material was cDNA or gDNA that came from T cells, B-cell-depleted T cells, or PBMCs.

Germline-derived CDR1 and CDR2 are SEHNR and FQNEAQ (reference sequence). The CDR3 contains 12 residues. Source study methods: Amplification of reference gene primers was used by the study to estimate nucleated cell counts. Method: immunoSEQ multiplex PCR; TCRdb's copy keeps in-frame clones and lacks some. V and J calls and clone size come straight from that table; D and trimming were deduced from the DNA. The table records about 65,000 clones, 80% to 90% of them present only once. This clone has just one count. The junction departs from germline at one end; a sequencing error may be responsible. This sequence joins TRBV7-9 and TRBJ1-2; D might be TRBD1 (6 bases). The sequencing input was peripheral blood. The source of this sequence is an older man with acute or convalescent COVID-19. The CDR3 protein is CASSSMTGSREF. CDR3 nucleotides: TGTGCCAGCAGCTCGATGACAGGTTCGCGGGAGTTC. Complete variable domain (other parts from reference TRBV7-9 and TRBJ1-2): DTGVSQNPRHKITKRGQNVTFRCDPISEHNRLYWYRQTLGQGPEFLTYFQNEAQLEKSRLLSDRFSAERPKGSFSTLEIQRTEQGDSAMYLCASSSMTGSREFGSGTRLTVV.